The sample holds many counts of the clone carrying this T cell receptor beta chain. Its antigen remains unknown. Making use of molecular barcodes, quantitative 5'-RACE generated TCR beta libraries. MiXCR, applied by TCRdb to the 5' RACE reads, yields one record per CDR3 protein. The profile covers some 40,000 distinct CDR3 sequences, with over 2.5% appearing a single time and around 2.8% taken by the ten largest. This entry comes from a study of CD8 T cells in ankylosing spondylitis. General study findings and limits: Matched synovial fluid from ankylosing spondylitis patients was reported to be enriched for disease-linked clones. A motif of several highly homologous TCR beta variants was seen as apparently characteristic of ankylosing spondylitis blood.

The junction had 10 bases not matched to a gene; V was cut back by 4 bases and J by 2 bases. The length of the CDR3 is 17 residues. Germline CDR1 SGDLS, CDR2 YYNGEE. This receptor was obtained from a male donor with ankylosing spondylitis or in good health (not recorded which). The sequencing input was blood, either unsorted or a sorted T cell fraction (not recorded which). The J gene is TRBJ2-5, the V gene TRBV9; 11 nucleotides align to TRBD2. CDR3 sequence (DNA): TGTGCCAGCAGCCCACGTATAGCGGGGGGGCGACAAGAGACCCAGTACTTC. Its protein is CASSPRIAGGRQETQYF.